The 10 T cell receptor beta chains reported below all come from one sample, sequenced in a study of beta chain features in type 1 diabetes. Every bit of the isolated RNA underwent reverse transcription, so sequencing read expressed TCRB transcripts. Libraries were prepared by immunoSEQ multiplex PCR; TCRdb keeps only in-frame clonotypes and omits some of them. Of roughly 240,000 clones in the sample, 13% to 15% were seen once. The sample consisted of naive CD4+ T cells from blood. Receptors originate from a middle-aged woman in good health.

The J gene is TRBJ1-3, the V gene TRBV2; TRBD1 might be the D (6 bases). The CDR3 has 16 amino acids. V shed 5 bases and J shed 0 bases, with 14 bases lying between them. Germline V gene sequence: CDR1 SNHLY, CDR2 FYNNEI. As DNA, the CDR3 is TGTGCCAGCAGTAGGGGGATGCTCTCCTCTGGAAACACCATATATTTT. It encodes CASSRGMLSSGNTIYF.

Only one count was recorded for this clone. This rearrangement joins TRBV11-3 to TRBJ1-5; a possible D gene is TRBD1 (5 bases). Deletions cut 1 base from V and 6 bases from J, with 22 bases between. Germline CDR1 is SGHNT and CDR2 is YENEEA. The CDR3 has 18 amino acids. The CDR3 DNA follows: TGTGCCAGCAGCTTAGCAGATGGGGGACTGCCTTCTAGTCAGCCCCAGCATTTT. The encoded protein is CASSLADGGLPSSQPQHF.

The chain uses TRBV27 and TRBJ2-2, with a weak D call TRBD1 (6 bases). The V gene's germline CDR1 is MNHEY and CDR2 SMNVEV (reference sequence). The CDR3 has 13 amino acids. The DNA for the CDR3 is TGTGCTACACGGCAGGGGTGGACCGGGGAGCTGTTTTTT. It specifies CATRQGWTGELFF.

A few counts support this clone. The CDR3 reads CASSLDRALSAQYF. The DNA of the CDR3 is TGTGCCAGCAGCTTAGATCGCGCGCTATCGGCCCAGTACTTC. This rearrangement joins TRBV11-2 to TRBJ2-5, with D unresolved. Between the trimmed V and J ends, which lost 0 bases and 9 bases, there was a span of 14 bases. There are 14 residues in the CDR3. The germline CDR1 and CDR2 sequences are SGHAT and FQNNGV. The variable domain in full, with the rest retrieved from reference TRBV11-2 and TRBJ2-5, is EAGVAQSPRYKIIEKRQSVAFWCNPISGHATLYWYQQILGQGPKLLIQFQNNGVVDDSQLPKDRFSAERLKGVDSTLKIQPAKLEDSAVYLCASSLDRALSAQYFGPGTRLLVL.

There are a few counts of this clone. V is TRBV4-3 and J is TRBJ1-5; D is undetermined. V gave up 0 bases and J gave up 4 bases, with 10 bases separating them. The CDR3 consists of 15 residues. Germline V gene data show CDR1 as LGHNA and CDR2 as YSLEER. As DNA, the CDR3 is TGCGCCAGCAGCCAAGAGAAGCGAGTTAATCAGCCCCAGCATTTT. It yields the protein CASSQEKRVNQPQHF.

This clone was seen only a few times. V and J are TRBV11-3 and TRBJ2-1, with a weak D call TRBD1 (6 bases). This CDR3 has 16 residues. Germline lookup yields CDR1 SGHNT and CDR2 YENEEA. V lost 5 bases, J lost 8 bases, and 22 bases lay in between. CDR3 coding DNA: TGTGCCAGCAGCCCTTGGACAGAGCAAAGGTGGGATGAGCAGTTCTTC. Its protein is CASSPWTEQRWDEQFF.

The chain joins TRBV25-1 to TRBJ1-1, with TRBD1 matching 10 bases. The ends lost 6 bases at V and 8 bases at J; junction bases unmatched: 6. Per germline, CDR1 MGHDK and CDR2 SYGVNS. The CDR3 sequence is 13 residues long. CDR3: CASRGQGTSEAFF. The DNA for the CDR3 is TGTGCCAGCAGGGGACAGGGGACCTCCGAAGCTTTCTTT.

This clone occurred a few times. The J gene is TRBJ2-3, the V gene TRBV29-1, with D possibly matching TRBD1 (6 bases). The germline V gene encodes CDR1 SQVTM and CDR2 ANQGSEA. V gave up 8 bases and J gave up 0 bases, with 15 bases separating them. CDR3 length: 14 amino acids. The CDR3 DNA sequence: TGCAGCTCCGCTGACAGGTCCAGCACAGATACGCAGTATTTT. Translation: CSSADRSSTDTQYF.

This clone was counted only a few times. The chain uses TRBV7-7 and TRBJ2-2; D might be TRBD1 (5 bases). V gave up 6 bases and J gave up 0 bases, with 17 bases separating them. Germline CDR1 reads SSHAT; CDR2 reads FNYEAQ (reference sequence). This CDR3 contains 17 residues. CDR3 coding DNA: TGTGCCAGCAGGGCAAAAACAGGATCTCCGAACACCGGGGAGCTGTTTTTT. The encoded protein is CASRAKTGSPNTGELFF. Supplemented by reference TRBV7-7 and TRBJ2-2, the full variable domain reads GAGVSQSPRYKVTKRGQDVTLRCDPISSHATLYWYQQALGQGPEFLTYFNYEAQPDKSGLPSDRFSAERPEGSISTLTIQRTEQRDSAMYRCASRAKTGSPNTGELFFGEGSRLTVL.

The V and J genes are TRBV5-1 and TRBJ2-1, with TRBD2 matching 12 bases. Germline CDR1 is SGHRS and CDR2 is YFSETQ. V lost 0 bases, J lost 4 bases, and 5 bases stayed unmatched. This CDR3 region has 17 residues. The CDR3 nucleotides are TGCGCCAGCAGCTTGGCCGGACTAGCGGGGCTTTACAATGAGCAGTTCTTC. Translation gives CASSLAGLAGLYNEQFF.